This T cell receptor beta chain was recovered during a study of T cell repertoires in cytomegalovirus infection. Across the study: Public signatures in TCR beta pointed to CMV infection and matching HLA type. Points from the study as a whole: The study found HLA-C-restricted CMV-specific TCR beta clonotypes dominating the ex vivo response. Of the TCR beta families, the public ones yielded a cumulative frequency that identified carriers of CMV plus the relevant HLA.

This clonotype showed up many times. Antigen unknown. Germline CDR1 is SGHVS and CDR2 is FQNEAQ. The CDR3 runs to 15 residues. Unmatched junction bases numbered 6, after V lost 0 bases and J lost 10 bases. TCRdb re-derived calls from the reads in MiXCR, one entry per CDR3 protein. The sample yields around 170,000 distinct CDR3 sequences, 13% to 15% seen once. This sequence was found in a human donor in good health (CMV status not recorded). Some clones in this sample may be carry-over from other donors' samples. The sequenced sample was PBMCs. The rearrangement links TRBV7-8 to TRBJ2-1; 10 bases line up with TRBD2. DNA for the CDR3: TGTGCCAGCAGCTTAGCGGCTAGCGGGAGTGTGGAGCAGTTCTTC. It specifies CASSLAASGSVEQFF.